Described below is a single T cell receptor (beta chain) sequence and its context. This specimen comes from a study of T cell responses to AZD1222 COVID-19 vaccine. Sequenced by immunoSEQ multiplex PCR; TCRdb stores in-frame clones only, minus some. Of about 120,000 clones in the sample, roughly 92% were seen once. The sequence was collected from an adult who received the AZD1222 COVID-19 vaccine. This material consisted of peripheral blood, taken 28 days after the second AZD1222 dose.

The CDR3: CASSLRLAGEETQYF. As DNA, the CDR3 is TGTGCCAGCAGCTTAAGGCTAGCGGGAGAAGAGACCCAGTACTTC. V and J are TRBV11-2 and TRBJ2-5, with 10 nucleotides matching TRBD2. The CDR3 contains 15 residues. Germline loops: CDR1 SGHAT, CDR2 FQNNGV. With V trimmed by 2 bases and J by 3 bases, 3 bases remained unmatched.